This TCR beta chain was captured in a study of T cell responses to AZD1222 COVID-19 vaccine. This CDR3 is built from 16 residues. The V gene lost 5 bases and the J gene lost 0 bases, with 11 bases spanning the gap. Germline V gene data show CDR1 as SEHNR and CDR2 as FQNEAQ (reference sequence). Using immunoSEQ multiplex PCR, the repertoire was profiled, and TCRdb retains in-frame clones only, with some absent. Here the sample spans about 97,000 clones, around 87% being singletons. The sequence derives from an adult who received the AZD1222 COVID-19 vaccine. This chain connects TRBV7-9 to TRBJ1-6; D uncertain. The material was peripheral blood, obtained 28 days after the second AZD1222 dose. CDR3 sequence: CASSPSAGSYNSPLHF. The CDR3 DNA reads as TGTGCCAGCAGCCCCTCTGCGGGCTCCTATAATTCACCCCTCCACTTT.